Presented here are 16 T cell receptor beta chains from one specimen sequenced in a study of Ad26.COV2.S vaccination and SARS-CoV-2 variants. Sample treatment: roughly 20 received Ad26.COV2.S at low or high dose, single or two shots; several received placebo; per-sample allocation not given. Samples came from day 63 after the first vaccine or placebo injection. The method was immunoSEQ multiplex PCR; TCRdb's version includes in-frame clones alone and lacks a portion of them. The table records 440,000 or so clones, about nine tenths of them present only once. Material: peripheral blood, obtained in a trial of Ad26.COV2.S vaccine versus placebo. The receptor set was obtained from a person between 18 and 65 years old who received the Ad26.COV2.S COVID-19 vaccine or a placebo.

Only one count was recorded for this clone. The rearrangement links TRBV18 to TRBJ2-7; the D gene is possibly TRBD2 (6 bases). The germline gives CDR1 KGHSH, CDR2 LQKENI. There are 14 residues in the CDR3. V lost 4 bases, J lost 2 bases, and 12 bases lay in between. The CDR3 is CASSRAGGAYEQYF. In DNA, the CDR3 is TGTGCCAGCTCACGGGCCGGCGGGGCCTACGAGCAGTACTTC.

V is TRBV7-9 and J is TRBJ2-3; D remains ambiguous. V was trimmed by 3 bases and J by 5 bases, leaving 6 bases between them. Germline V lookup: CDR1 SEHNR, CDR2 FQNEAQ (reference sequence). The CDR3 contains 12 residues. The CDR3 spells CASSLFRDTQYF. The DNA of the CDR3 is TGTGCCAGCAGCTTGTTCAGAGATACGCAGTATTTT.

The genes are TRBV30 and TRBJ2-1; TRBD2 aligns across 9 bases. The V and J ends lost 2 bases and 6 bases, in that order; junction bases with no gene match: 5. Germline CDR1 GTSNPN, CDR2 SVGIG (reference sequence). CDR3 size: 14 residues. The CDR3 spells CAWSNGGGANEQFF. CDR3 coding DNA: TGTGCCTGGAGTAACGGCGGGGGGGCCAATGAGCAGTTCTTC. Drawing the rest from reference TRBV30 and TRBJ2-1, the complete variable domain is SQTIHQWPATLVQPVGSPLSLECTVEGTSNPNLYWYRQAAGRGLQLLFYSVGIGQISSEVPQNLSASRPQDRQFILSSKKLLLSDSGFYLCAWSNGGGANEQFFGPGTRLTVL.

The chain uses TRBV13 and TRBJ2-7, with D possibly being TRBD1 or TRBD2 (5 bases each). The CDR3 covers 15 residues. Trimming took off 1 base at V and 2 bases at J, with 12 bases between the two ends. The germline gives CDR1 PRHDT, CDR2 FYEKMQ (reference sequence). The CDR3 region is CASSLVGTDTYEQYF. The CDR3, as DNA: TGTGCCAGCAGCTTAGTGGGGACCGATACCTACGAGCAGTACTTC.

In its sample, this clone was seen once. The gene calls are TRBV19 and TRBJ1-1; D gene ambiguous. Germline assignment: CDR1 LNHDA and CDR2 SQIVND (reference sequence). The CDR3 runs to 14 residues. Trimming cost V 6 bases and J 5 bases, with 16 bases left between them. CDR3 bases: TGTGCCAGTAGCCCCCATTCGGGTGGGACTGAAGCTTTCTTT. It codes for CASSPHSGGTEAFF.

CDR3 DNA: TGTGCCAGCAGCTTAGGGGGGGCCAGGGGAGGTTATGGCTACACCTTC. Its translation: CASSLGGARGGYGYTF. The gene calls are TRBV7-2 and TRBJ1-2; D possibly corresponds to TRBD1 (6 bases). The CDR3 consists of 16 residues. Trimming stripped 1 base from V and 5 bases from J, with 17 bases between. CDR1 is SGHTA, CDR2 FQGNSA, per germline.

This chain links TRBV12-3 or TRBV12-4 with TRBJ1-1; D remains ambiguous. The CDR3 has 11 residues. Trimming shortened V by 3 bases and J by 8 bases, and 7 bases separated the two germline ends. The DNA for the CDR3 is TGTGCCAGCAGTTTCCCGGGAGAAGCTTTCTTT. Encoded protein: CASSFPGEAFF.

This clone was found a few times. CDR3 in amino acids: CASSLDLVGQFINYGYTF. CDR3 in DNA: TGTGCCAGCAGCTTAGATCTGGTGGGACAGTTTATTAACTATGGCTACACCTTC. This chain links TRBV11-2 with TRBJ1-2; TRBD1 agrees at 7 bases. The CDR3 runs to 18 residues. The germline gives CDR1 SGHAT, CDR2 FQNNGV. Germline trimming cut 0 bases from V and 1 base from J; bases unmatched to any gene: 11.

This chain uses TRBV6-6 with TRBJ2-7, with 8 bases aligning to TRBD2. The CDR3 totals 14 residues. With V trimmed by 2 bases and J by 2 bases, 2 bases remained unmatched. The germline CDR1 and CDR2 sequences are MNHNY and SVGAGI (reference sequence). Written as DNA, the CDR3 is TGTGCCAGCAGTTACACCGGGGGGGCCTACGAGCAGTACTTC. Protein sequence: CASSYTGGAYEQYF.

V usage is TRBV7-9 and J usage is TRBJ2-1; TRBD1 matches at 7 bases. This CDR3 is 14 amino acids long. The junction had 9 bases not matched to a gene; V was cut back by 5 bases and J by 8 bases. The V gene's germline CDR1 is SEHNR and CDR2 FQNEAQ (reference sequence). The CDR3 DNA reads as TGTGCCAGCAGCCATACAAACAGGGGCCATGAGCAGTTCTTC. Its translation is CASSHTNRGHEQFF.

The genes are TRBV9 and TRBJ1-6; 7 nucleotides align to TRBD1. The CDR3 runs 16 residues. Germline loops: CDR1 SGDLS, CDR2 YYNGEE. V shed 2 bases, J shed 6 bases, and the junction held 8 bases outside the gene matches. In DNA form, the CDR3 reads TGTGCCAGCAGCGTTCAACCGGGACAGTTTAATTCACCCCTCCACTTT. Translating gives CASSVQPGQFNSPLHF.

In its sample, this clone was seen once. This chain connects TRBV15 to TRBJ2-4; D is unclear. CDR1 is LNHNV and CDR2 is YYDKDF in the germline V gene (reference sequence). The CDR3 contains 15 residues. The V end lost 1 base, the J end lost 1 base, and 8 bases lay between the germline ends. The CDR3 DNA sequence: TGTGCCACCAGCAGAGTTGGCAGGGCCAAAAACATTCAGTACTTC. Translated, it gives CATSRVGRAKNIQYF.

This chain links TRBV5-1 with TRBJ1-5; 8 positions agree with TRBD1. Losses at the gene ends were 3 bases for V and 4 bases for J; bases not matched to a gene: 6. Germline loops: CDR1 SGHRS, CDR2 YFSETQ. There are 15 residues in the CDR3. CDR3 nucleotides: TGCGCCAGCAGCTCGACAGGGGCAGGGAATCAGCCCCAGCATTTT. This gives the protein CASSSTGAGNQPQHF. The variable domain in full, completed from reference TRBV5-1 and TRBJ1-5, reads KAGVTQTPRYLIKTRGQQVTLSCSPISGHRSVSWYQQTPGQGLQFLFEYFSETQRNKGNFPGRFSGRQFSNSRSEMNVSTLELGDSALYLCASSSTGAGNQPQHFGDGTRLSIL.

This clone was recorded only once. The rearrangement joins TRBV6-6 to TRBJ2-1, with D possibly TRBD2 on 5 matching bases. The CDR3 totals 16 residues. In germline, CDR1 is MNHNY, CDR2 SVGAGI (reference sequence). Trimming removed 0 bases from V and 0 bases from J, with 9 bases in between. The CDR3 region is CASSYSLGSSYNEQFF. In nucleotides, the CDR3 is TGTGCCAGCAGTTACTCGCTGGGGAGCTCCTACAATGAGCAGTTCTTC.

J is TRBJ2-5 and V is TRBV7-2; 9 bases agree with TRBD1. The CDR3 has 15 residues. Germline V gene data show CDR1 as SGHTA and CDR2 as FQGNSA. The J segment lost 5 bases and the V segment lost 5 bases, leaving 9 bases of the junction unmatched. The CDR3 loop reads CASSRNRGRPETQYF. The CDR3 coding sequence is TGTGCCAGCAGCAGGAACAGGGGGCGCCCGGAGACCCAGTACTTC.

The V call is TRBV6-6, the J call TRBJ1-2; D gene uncertain. The CDR3 totals 16 residues. The V and J ends lost 2 bases and 0 bases respectively, with 13 bases between them. Germline CDR1 reads MNHNY; CDR2 reads SVGAGI (reference sequence). CDR3 region: CASSYAPPESNYGYTF. CDR3 DNA: TGTGCCAGCAGTTACGCCCCGCCAGAGTCTAACTATGGCTACACCTTC.